This passage covers 19 T cell receptor beta chains from one sample sequenced in a study of human T cells and chemical hapten exposure. Time point of the sample: pre-sensitization, week 0. As to treatment: therapeutic diphenylcyclopropenone sensitization with weekly scalp DPC. TCRdb recomputed calls from the RACE reads with MiXCR, one row per CDR3 protein. Among about 74,000 distinct CDR3 sequences listed, 11% to 15% were seen once. The sequencing here drew on whole blood, taken in connection with sensitization to the hapten diphenylcyclopropenone (DPC). Receptors originate from a woman between 50 and 59 years old with alopecia areata. Some clones in this sample may be carry-over from other donors' samples.

This clonotype was observed a handful of times. The chain recombines TRBV19 with TRBJ1-2; D is possibly TRBD1 (5 bases). CDR3 length: 13 residues. Germline V gives CDR1 LNHDA, CDR2 SQIVND (reference sequence). Trimming took off 3 bases at V and 4 bases at J, with 9 bases between the two ends. In DNA form, the CDR3 reads TGTGCCAGTAGTATGGGACCGGTCTATGGCTACACCTTC. As protein: CASSMGPVYGYTF. Together with reference TRBV19 and TRBJ1-2, the CDR3 gives the full variable domain: DGGITQSPKYLFRKEGQNVTLSCEQNLNHDAMYWYRQDPGQGLRLIYYSQIVNDFQKGDIAEGYSVSREKKESFPLTVTSAQKNPTAFYLCASSMGPVYGYTFGSGTRLTVV.

A few counts support this clonotype. The genes are TRBV2 and TRBJ2-1, with a tentative D call TRBD1 (5 bases). V was clipped by 5 bases and J by 4 bases, with 15 bases between them. The CDR3 loop spans 15 amino acids. The germline gives CDR1 SNHLY, CDR2 FYNNEI. The CDR3 is CASSPDRAYYNEQFF. The CDR3 bases are TGTGCCAGCAGTCCCGACAGAGCCTATTACAATGAGCAGTTCTTC.

This clonotype has more than one count but fewer than ten. CDR3 nucleotide sequence: TGTGCCAGCAGCCCTCAATTGGTGGCGAGCGGGAGCTCCTACAATGAGCAGTTCTTC. Protein product: CASSPQLVASGSSYNEQFF. The chain recombines TRBV7-6 with TRBJ2-1, with TRBD2 matching 8 bases. This CDR3 has 19 amino acids. Per the germline V gene, CDR1 is SGHVS and CDR2 is FNYEAQ. V trimming: 5 bases; J trimming: 0 bases; junction bases outside the gene matches: 15.

The gene calls are TRBV2 and TRBJ1-1; D may be TRBD1 (5 bases). V lost 10 bases to trimming and J lost 1 base, with 16 bases between them. Germline V gene sequence: CDR1 SNHLY, CDR2 FYNNEI. The CDR3 is made up of 14 amino acids. The CDR3 nucleotides are TGTGCCACCTCGATTGGGGCGGAGAACACTGAAGCTTTCTTT. It translates to CATSIGAENTEAFF.

This chain links TRBV7-6 with TRBJ2-6; the match to TRBD2 covers 8 bases. CDR1 is SGHVS and CDR2 is FNYEAQ in the germline V gene. This CDR3 comprises 15 residues. J gave up 0 bases and V 5 bases, and 0 bases lay outside the gene matches. The CDR3 sequence is CASSRGGSGANVLTF. CDR3 coding DNA: TGTGCCAGCAGCCGGGGGGGCTCTGGGGCCAACGTCCTGACTTTC.

This chain connects TRBV30 to TRBJ1-5, with 7 bases fitting TRBD1. Looked up from germline, CDR1 is GTSNPN and CDR2 is SVGIG (reference sequence). The CDR3 loop spans 14 amino acids. The V and J ends lost 7 bases and 2 bases, in that order; junction bases with no gene match: 8. The CDR3 nucleotides are TGTGCCTACTCGATAGGGGGCGGCAATCAGCCCCAGCATTTT. Its protein product is CAYSIGGGNQPQHF.

This clonotype was found a few times. The J gene is TRBJ2-2, the V gene TRBV4-1, with D hard to call. The CDR3 is 15 residues long. CDR1 and CDR2 (germline): MGHRA, YSYEKL. The V end was cut by 0 bases, the J end by 7 bases, with 12 bases between. The CDR3 sequence is CASSQDRSSIGELFF. CDR3 DNA sequence: TGCGCCAGCAGCCAAGATAGATCCTCGATCGGGGAGCTGTTTTTT.

This chain joins TRBV29-1 and TRBJ1-2; 7 nucleotides align to TRBD1. Germline CDR1 and CDR2: SQVTM and ANQGSEA. The CDR3 runs 11 residues. Losses at the gene ends were 7 bases for V and 9 bases for J; bases not matched to a gene: 8. CDR3 in amino acids: CSAGGGRSYTF. The DNA of the CDR3 is TGCAGCGCCGGAGGGGGCAGGAGCTACACCTTC.

This clonotype was counted only a few times. The chain uses TRBV7-9 and TRBJ2-3; the match to TRBD2 covers 10 bases. The CDR3 contains 18 residues. Germline CDR1 SEHNR, CDR2 FQNEAQ (reference sequence). Losses at the gene ends were 1 base for V and 5 bases for J; bases not matched to a gene: 12. The CDR3 reads CASSLDVRLAGDGDTQYF. The CDR3 nucleotides are TGTGCCAGCAGCTTAGATGTTCGGCTAGCGGGAGACGGAGATACGCAGTATTTT.

This clonotype was counted many times. The J gene is TRBJ1-4, the V gene TRBV5-1, with D hard to call. The CDR3 is 14 amino acids. CDR1 is SGHRS, CDR2 YFSETQ, per germline. V was clipped by 1 base and J by 0 bases, with 4 bases between them. CDR3 protein: CASSLSATNEKLFF. CDR3 coding DNA: TGCGCCAGCAGCTTGAGTGCAACTAATGAAAAACTGTTTTTT.

The rearrangement uses TRBV12-3 or TRBV12-4 and TRBJ1-5; maybe TRBD1 (5 bases). V lost 3 bases, J lost 5 bases, and 11 bases lay in between. The CDR3 is made up of 14 amino acids. Written as DNA, the CDR3 is TGTGCCAGCAGTTTCAGCGACAGAGATCAGCCCCAGCATTTT. The encoded protein is CASSFSDRDQPQHF.

The chain combines TRBV15 with TRBJ1-6; D call uncertain. This CDR3 has 13 amino acids. CDR1 is LNHNV and CDR2 is YYDKDF in the germline V gene (reference sequence). V lost 0 bases to trimming and J lost 7 bases, with 4 bases between them. DNA for the CDR3: TGTGCCACCAGCAGAGACCAGAATTCACCCCTCCACTTT. Its protein product is CATSRDQNSPLHF.

The chain employs TRBV5-8 and TRBJ2-7, with 7 bases identical to TRBD1. J was trimmed by 0 bases and V by 4 bases; bases with no gene match: 7. The CDR3 extends over 15 amino acids. Germline loops: CDR1 SGHTS, CDR2 YDEGEE. Here the CDR3 DNA reads TGTGCCAGCAGCGTCCACAGGGGCCTCTCCTACGAGCAGTACTTC. Residues: CASSVHRGLSYEQYF.

V is TRBV20-1 and J is TRBJ1-6; D gene ambiguous. The CDR3 runs 17 residues. V was clipped by 3 bases and J by 2 bases, with 17 bases between them. The germline V gene encodes CDR1 DFQATT and CDR2 SNEGSKA (reference sequence). As DNA, the CDR3 is TGCAGTGCTAGTTCACAATTTTTGGCAACCTATAATTCACCCCTCCACTTT. This gives the protein CSASSQFLATYNSPLHF.

This clonotype was recorded a few times. In DNA, the CDR3 is TGTGCCAGCATCGGACTCTCCCAAGAGACCCAGTACTTC. Its protein is CASIGLSQETQYF. This chain uses TRBV2 with TRBJ2-5; D perhaps matches TRBD2 (5 bases). CDR3 length equals 13 residues. Between the trimmed V and J ends, which lost 7 bases and 1 base, there was a span of 10 bases. CDR1 is SNHLY, CDR2 FYNNEI, per germline.

About this clonotype: Compared with germline, one end of the junction differs, possibly owing to a read error. The V and J genes are TRBV20-1 and TRBJ1-4; D might be TRBD1 (5 bases). The CDR3 runs 11 residues. Germline V lookup: CDR1 DFQATT, CDR2 SNEGSKA (reference sequence). As DNA, the CDR3 is TGCAGTGCTACAGACGCCGGGACCCTCCTTTTT. Translated, it gives CSATDAGTLLF.

The chain joins TRBV5-8 to TRBJ2-3; 16 nucleotides align to TRBD2. The V gene end was trimmed by 4 bases and the J gene end by 4 bases; junction bases not matched to a gene: 9. Germline CDR1 SGHTS, CDR2 YDEGEE. This CDR3 region has 18 residues. CDR3 sequence (DNA): TGTGCCAGCAGCGGCGGGACTAGCGGGAGGGGGTCGGCAGATACGCAGTATTTT. Its translation is CASSGGTSGRGSADTQYF.

The V call is TRBV29-1, the J call TRBJ1-2; D unresolved. V was clipped by 6 bases and J by 4 bases, with 12 bases between them. This CDR3 is built from 12 residues. The V gene's germline CDR1 is SQVTM and CDR2 ANQGSEA. The CDR3 is CSVQRPSYGYTF. DNA for the CDR3: TGCAGCGTCCAGAGACCCAGCTATGGCTACACCTTC.

In its sample, this clonotype was seen once. The gene calls are TRBV20-1 and TRBJ2-1; 14 bases match TRBD2. CDR1 DFQATT and CDR2 SNEGSKA come from the germline V gene (reference sequence). V shed 6 bases, J shed 6 bases, and the junction held 10 bases outside the gene matches. CDR3 length equals 16 residues. For the CDR3, the DNA is TGCAGTGCCGGGACTAGCGGGAGCCCGATCTCCAATGAGCAGTTCTTC. Protein sequence: CSAGTSGSPISNEQFF.